A single sample is the source of the 8 T cell receptor beta chains below, sequenced in a study of cytomegalovirus exposure and HLA in healthy donors (dated by TCRdb to 2015 to 2018). Library preparation used the immunoSEQ multiplex PCR assay. The multiplex PCR relied on a mix of 60 forward primers for TCR Vbeta segments and 13 reverse primers for TCR Jbeta segments. TCRdb limited this immuneACCESS table to in-frame rearrangements with V and J called. A share of clones is missing; checked studies link under half to unresolved V genes, and the rest is unexplained. The sample records approximately 150,000 clones, 70% to 85% of which are singletons. Jointly, the top ten make up roughly 3.6% of the sample. Source material: PBMCs. Receptors were obtained from a man aged 30 to 45 in good health and CMV-seropositive.

This clone was seen only a few times. In DNA form, the CDR3 reads TGTGCCAGCAGCTCCCGGAGCTCCTATAATTCACCCCTCCACTTT. Its protein is CASSSRSSYNSPLHF. The genes are TRBV11-2 and TRBJ1-6; no reliable D call. Germline CDR1 reads SGHAT; CDR2 reads FQNNGV. This CDR3 region has 15 residues. Deletions cut 4 bases from V and 0 bases from J, with 7 bases between.

This clone has more than one count but fewer than ten. The rearrangement links TRBV6-1 to TRBJ1-2, with 9 bases fitting TRBD1. V lost 4 bases, J lost 7 bases, and 7 bases stayed unmatched. The CDR3 contains 14 residues. The V gene's germline CDR1 is MNHNS and CDR2 SASEGT. CDR3 sequence reads: CASSGSGTGTGYTF. CDR3 coding DNA: TGTGCCAGCAGTGGATCCGGGACAGGGACTGGCTACACCTTC.

The V gene is TRBV5-1, the J gene TRBJ1-2; 7 bases map to TRBD1. Losses at the gene ends were 4 bases for V and 7 bases for J; bases not matched to a gene: 13. Germline values: CDR1 SGHRS, CDR2 YFSETQ. This CDR3 region has 15 residues. In DNA, the CDR3 is TGCGCCAGCAGCCCGGAGCAGGGGGTCGGAGGTGGCTACACCTTC. Its protein is CASSPEQGVGGGYTF.

The rearrangement uses TRBV13 and TRBJ2-2; no firm D call. The V end was cut by 6 bases, the J end by 6 bases, with 14 bases between. Germline loops: CDR1 PRHDT, CDR2 FYEKMQ (reference sequence). This CDR3 has 14 amino acids. The CDR3 DNA follows: TGTGCCAGCAGACGACAATTAGTTCCCGGGGAGCTGTTTTTT. Residues: CASRRQLVPGELFF.

The chain carries TRBV6-1 and TRBJ1-1, with D possibly matching TRBD1 (6 bases). The CDR3 has 14 amino acids. Trimming shortened V by 6 bases and J by 3 bases, and 14 bases separated the two germline ends. In germline, CDR1 is MNHNS, CDR2 SASEGT. DNA of the CDR3: TGTGCCAGCAGAAACAGGGAGAAAGACACTGAAGCTTTCTTT. Protein: CASRNREKDTEAFF.

The rearrangement uses TRBV28 and TRBJ1-2, with 7 bases aligning to TRBD1. Germline V gene data show CDR1 as MDHEN and CDR2 as SYDVKM. This CDR3 has 15 amino acids. After removal of 5 bases from V and 7 bases from J, the junction contained 13 bases not matched to a gene. In DNA form, the CDR3 reads TGTGCCAGCAGTAGAAAAGGACAGGAATCGGGTGGCTACACCTTC. Amino acid sequence: CASSRKGQESGGYTF.

The chain carries TRBV6-5 and TRBJ2-5; TRBD2 agrees at 13 bases. The CDR3 is 15 residues long. V lost 6 bases and J lost 5; bases outside the gene matches: 6. Per germline, CDR1 MNHEY and CDR2 SVGAGI. CDR3 DNA sequence: TGTGCCAGCAGATCACTAGCGGGGGGGCGGGAGACCCAGTACTTC. It translates to CASRSLAGGRETQYF.

This chain connects TRBV7-2 to TRBJ2-7; D perhaps matches TRBD1 (6 bases). This CDR3 is built from 16 residues. The V end was cut by 1 base, the J end by 2 bases, with 15 bases between. Germline V gives CDR1 SGHTA, CDR2 FQGNSA. The CDR3 DNA follows: TGTGCCAGCAGCTTAGGTGTAGGGACACCAACCTACGAGCAGTACTTC. Amino acids: CASSLGVGTPTYEQYF.